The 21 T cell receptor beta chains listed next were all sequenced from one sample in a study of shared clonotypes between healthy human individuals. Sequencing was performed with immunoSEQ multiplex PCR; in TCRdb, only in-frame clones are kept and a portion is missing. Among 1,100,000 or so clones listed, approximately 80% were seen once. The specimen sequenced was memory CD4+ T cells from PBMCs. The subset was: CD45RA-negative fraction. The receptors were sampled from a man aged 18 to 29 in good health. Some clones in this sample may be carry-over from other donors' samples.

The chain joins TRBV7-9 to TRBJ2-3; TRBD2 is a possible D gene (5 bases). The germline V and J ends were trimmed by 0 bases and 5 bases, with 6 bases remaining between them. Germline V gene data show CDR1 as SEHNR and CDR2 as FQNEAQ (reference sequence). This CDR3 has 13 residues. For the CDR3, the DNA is TGTGCCAGCAGCTTAGCGAGCGGAGATACGCAGTATTTT. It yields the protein CASSLASGDTQYF.

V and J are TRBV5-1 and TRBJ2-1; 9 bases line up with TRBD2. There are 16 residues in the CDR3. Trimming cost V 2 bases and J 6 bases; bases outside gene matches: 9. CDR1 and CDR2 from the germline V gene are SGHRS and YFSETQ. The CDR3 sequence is CASSFAGGPSINEQFF. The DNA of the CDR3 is TGCGCCAGCAGCTTCGCGGGAGGGCCCTCTATCAATGAGCAGTTCTTC.

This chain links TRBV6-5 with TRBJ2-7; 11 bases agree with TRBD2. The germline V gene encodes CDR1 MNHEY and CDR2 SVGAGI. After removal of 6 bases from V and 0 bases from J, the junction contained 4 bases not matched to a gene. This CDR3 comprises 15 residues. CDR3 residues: CASSPSGRSSYEQYF. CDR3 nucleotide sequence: TGTGCCAGCAGCCCTAGCGGGAGGAGCTCCTACGAGCAGTACTTC.

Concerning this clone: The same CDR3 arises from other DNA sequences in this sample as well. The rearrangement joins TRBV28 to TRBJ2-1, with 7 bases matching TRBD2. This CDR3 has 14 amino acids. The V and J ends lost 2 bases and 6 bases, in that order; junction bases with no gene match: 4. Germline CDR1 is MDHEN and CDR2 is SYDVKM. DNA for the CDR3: TGTGCCAGCAGTTTAGCGGGAGCACTCAATGAGCAGTTCTTC. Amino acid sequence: CASSLAGALNEQFF.

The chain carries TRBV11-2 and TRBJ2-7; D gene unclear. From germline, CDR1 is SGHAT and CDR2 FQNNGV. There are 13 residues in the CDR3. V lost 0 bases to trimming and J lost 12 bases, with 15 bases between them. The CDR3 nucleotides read TGTGCCAGCAGCTTAGAATTCTCCTCGGTTGGGTACTTC. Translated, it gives CASSLEFSSVGYF.

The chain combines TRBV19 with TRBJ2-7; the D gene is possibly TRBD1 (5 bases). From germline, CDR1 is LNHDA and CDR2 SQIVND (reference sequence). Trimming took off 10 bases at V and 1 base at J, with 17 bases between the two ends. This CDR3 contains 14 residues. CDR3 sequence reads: CATSRGLGSYEQYF. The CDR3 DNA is TGTGCCACCTCAAGGGGCTTGGGTTCCTACGAGCAGTACTTC.

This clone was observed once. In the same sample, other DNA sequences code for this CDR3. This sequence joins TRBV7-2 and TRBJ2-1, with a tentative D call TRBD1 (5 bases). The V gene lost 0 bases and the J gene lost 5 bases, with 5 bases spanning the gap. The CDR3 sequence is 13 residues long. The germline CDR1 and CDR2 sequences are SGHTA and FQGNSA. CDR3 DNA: TGTGCCAGCAGCTTAGCCAGGGACAATGAGCAGTTCTTC. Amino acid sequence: CASSLARDNEQFF. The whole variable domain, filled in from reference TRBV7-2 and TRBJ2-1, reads GAGVSQSPSNKVTEKGKDVELRCDPISGHTALYWYRQSLGQGLEFLIYFQGNSAPDKSGLPSDRFSAERTGGSVSTLTIQRTQQEDSAVYLCASSLARDNEQFFGPGTRLTVL.

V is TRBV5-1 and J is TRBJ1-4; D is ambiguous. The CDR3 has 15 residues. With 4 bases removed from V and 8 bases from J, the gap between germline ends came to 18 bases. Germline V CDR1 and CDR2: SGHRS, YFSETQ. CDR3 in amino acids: CASSRNNPELEKLFF. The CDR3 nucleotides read TGCGCCAGCAGCCGAAACAACCCAGAGCTGGAAAAACTGTTTTTT.

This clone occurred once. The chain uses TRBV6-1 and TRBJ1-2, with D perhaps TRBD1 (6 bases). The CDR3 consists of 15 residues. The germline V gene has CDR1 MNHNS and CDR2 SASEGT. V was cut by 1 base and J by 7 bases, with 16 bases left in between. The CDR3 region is CASSEVGQPIGGYTF. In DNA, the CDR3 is TGTGCCAGCAGTGAAGTAGGACAGCCAATAGGTGGCTACACCTTC.

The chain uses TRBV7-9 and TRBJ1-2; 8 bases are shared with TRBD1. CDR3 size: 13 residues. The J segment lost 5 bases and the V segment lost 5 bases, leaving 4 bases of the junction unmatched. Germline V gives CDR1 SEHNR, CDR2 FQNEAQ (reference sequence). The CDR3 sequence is CASSAGTGYGYTF. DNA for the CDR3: TGTGCCAGCAGCGCCGGGACAGGTTATGGCTACACCTTC.

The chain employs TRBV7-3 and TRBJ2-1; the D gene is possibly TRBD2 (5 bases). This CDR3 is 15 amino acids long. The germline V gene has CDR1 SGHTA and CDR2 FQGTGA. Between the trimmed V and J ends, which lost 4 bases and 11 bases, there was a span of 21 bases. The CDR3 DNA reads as TGTGCCAGCAGCTCCAGTCGGGGATCCAAAACTAAGCAGTTCTTC. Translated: CASSSSRGSKTKQFF. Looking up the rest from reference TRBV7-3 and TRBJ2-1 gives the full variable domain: GAGVSQTPSNKVTEKGKYVELRCDPISGHTALYWYRQSLGQGPEFLIYFQGTGAADDSGLPNDRFFAVRPEGSVSTLKIQRTERGDSAVYLCASSSSRGSKTKQFFGPGTRLTVL.

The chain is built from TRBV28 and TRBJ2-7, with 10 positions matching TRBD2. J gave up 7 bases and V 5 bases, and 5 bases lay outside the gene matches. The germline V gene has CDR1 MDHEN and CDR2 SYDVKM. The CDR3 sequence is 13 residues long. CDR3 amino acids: CASSAPSGSEQYF. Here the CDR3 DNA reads TGTGCCAGCAGTGCGCCTAGCGGGAGTGAGCAGTACTTC.

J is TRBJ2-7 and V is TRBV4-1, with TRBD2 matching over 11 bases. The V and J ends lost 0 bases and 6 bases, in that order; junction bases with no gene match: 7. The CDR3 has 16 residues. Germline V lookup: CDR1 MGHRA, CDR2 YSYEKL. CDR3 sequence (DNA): TGCGCCAGCAGCCAAGATAGCGGGAGGGCCTTCACCGAGCAGTACTTC. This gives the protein CASSQDSGRAFTEQYF.

The CDR3 protein is CASSLGGSLAGANVLTF. In DNA form, the CDR3 reads TGTGCCAGCAGCTTAGGTGGCAGCCTTGCTGGGGCCAACGTCCTGACTTTC. The chain carries TRBV11-2 and TRBJ2-6, with D unclear. V gave up 1 base and J gave up 2 bases, with 12 bases separating them. Germline assignment: CDR1 SGHAT and CDR2 FQNNGV. CDR3 length: 17 amino acids.

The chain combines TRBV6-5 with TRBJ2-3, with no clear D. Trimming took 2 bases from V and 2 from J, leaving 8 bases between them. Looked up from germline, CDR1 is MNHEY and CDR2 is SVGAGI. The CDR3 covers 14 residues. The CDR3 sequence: CASSYGQVTDTQYF. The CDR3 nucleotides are TGTGCCAGCAGTTACGGGCAGGTCACAGATACGCAGTATTTT.

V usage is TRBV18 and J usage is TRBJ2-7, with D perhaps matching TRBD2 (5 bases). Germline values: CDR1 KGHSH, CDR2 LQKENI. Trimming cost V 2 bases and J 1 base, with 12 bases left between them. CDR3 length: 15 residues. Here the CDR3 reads CASSPIRDRSYEQYF. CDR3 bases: TGTGCCAGCTCACCAATCCGGGATCGATCCTACGAGCAGTACTTC.

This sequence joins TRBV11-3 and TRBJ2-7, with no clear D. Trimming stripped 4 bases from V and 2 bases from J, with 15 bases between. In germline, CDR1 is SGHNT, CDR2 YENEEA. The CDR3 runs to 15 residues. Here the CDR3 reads CASSYGPSDPYEQYF. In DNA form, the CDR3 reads TGTGCCAGCAGCTACGGCCCAAGTGACCCCTACGAGCAGTACTTC.

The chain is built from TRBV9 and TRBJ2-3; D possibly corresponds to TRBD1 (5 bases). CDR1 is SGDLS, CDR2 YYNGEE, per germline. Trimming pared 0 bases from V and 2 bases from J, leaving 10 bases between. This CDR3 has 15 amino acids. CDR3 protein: CASSVGGADTDTQYF. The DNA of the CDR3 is TGTGCCAGCAGCGTAGGGGGCGCCGACACAGATACGCAGTATTTT. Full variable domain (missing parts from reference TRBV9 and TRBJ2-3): DSGVTQTPKHLITATGQRVTLRCSPRSGDLSVYWYQQSLDQGLQFLIQYYNGEERAKGNILERFSAQQFPDLHSELNLSSLELGDSALYFCASSVGGADTDTQYFGPGTRLTVL.

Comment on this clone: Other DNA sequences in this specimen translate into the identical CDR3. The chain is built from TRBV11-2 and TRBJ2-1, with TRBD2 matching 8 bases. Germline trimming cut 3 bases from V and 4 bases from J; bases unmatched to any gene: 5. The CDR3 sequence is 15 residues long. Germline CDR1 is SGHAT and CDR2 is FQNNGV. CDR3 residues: CASSLGLAGYNEQFF. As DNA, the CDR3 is TGTGCCAGCAGCTTGGGTCTAGCGGGTTACAATGAGCAGTTCTTC.

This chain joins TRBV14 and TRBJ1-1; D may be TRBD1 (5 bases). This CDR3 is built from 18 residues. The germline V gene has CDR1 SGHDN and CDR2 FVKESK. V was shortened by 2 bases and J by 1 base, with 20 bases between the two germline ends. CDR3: CASSQKRASAGWNTEAFF. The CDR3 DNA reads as TGTGCCAGCAGCCAAAAAAGAGCCTCGGCAGGGTGGAACACTGAAGCTTTCTTT.

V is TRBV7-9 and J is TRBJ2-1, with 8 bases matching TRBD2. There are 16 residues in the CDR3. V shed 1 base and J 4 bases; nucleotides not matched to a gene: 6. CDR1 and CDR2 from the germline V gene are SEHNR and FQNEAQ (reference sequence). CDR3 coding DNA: TGTGCCAGCAGCTTAGGTCTAGCGGGTGGTTACAATGAGCAGTTCTTC. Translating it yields CASSLGLAGGYNEQFF.